The clone carrying this TCR beta chain was counted many times. The CDR3 consists of 13 residues. The V gene's germline CDR1 is ENHRY and CDR2 SYGVKD. Trimming left V 8 bases short and J 2 bases short, with 11 bases between. The sample belongs to a study of response to subunit inactivated influenza vaccine. TCRdb re-analysed the RT-PCR reads in MiXCR, keeping a single row per CDR3 protein. The sample consists of more than 550,000 distinct CDR3 sequences, roughly 10% of them appearing once. The data were also submitted as part of a second study, on T cells expressing NK-cell markers. That work states: In generating TCR beta cDNA, 5'RACE template switching with UMIs was used. Among the experiments, several used an anti-gamma-delta TCR antibody to restrict sorting to alpha-beta TCR T cells. Dominant NKG2C+ clonotypes made up about 1.0-8% of CD8+ T cells in six donors. The CD3+CD56-NKG2C+ fraction of a few donors was also led by these clonotypes.

This sequence originates from a man aged 45-65 years who received an inactivated influenza vaccine. The rearrangement links TRBV10-3 to TRBJ2-3; possible D gene TRBD2, 6 bases. Sequences were derived from PBMCs from blood, sampled on the day of vaccination. As DNA, the CDR3 is TGTGCCATCTTGGGACTCGACACAGATACGCAGTATTTT. It encodes CAILGLDTDTQYF.